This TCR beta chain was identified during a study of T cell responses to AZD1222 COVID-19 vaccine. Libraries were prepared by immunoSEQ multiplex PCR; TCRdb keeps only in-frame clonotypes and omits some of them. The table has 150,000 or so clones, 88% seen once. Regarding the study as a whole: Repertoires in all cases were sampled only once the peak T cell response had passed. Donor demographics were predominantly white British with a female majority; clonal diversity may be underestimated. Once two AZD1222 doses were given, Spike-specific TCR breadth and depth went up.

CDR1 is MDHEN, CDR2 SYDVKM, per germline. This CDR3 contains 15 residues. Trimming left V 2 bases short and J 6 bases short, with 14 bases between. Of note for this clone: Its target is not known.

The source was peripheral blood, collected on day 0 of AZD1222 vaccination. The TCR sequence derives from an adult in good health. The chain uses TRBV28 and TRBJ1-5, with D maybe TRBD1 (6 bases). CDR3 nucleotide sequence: TGTGCCAGCAGTTTAGGAACAGGGATGGGTCAGCCCCAGCATTTT. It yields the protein CASSLGTGMGQPQHF.